These 21 T cell receptor beta chains came from one sample sequenced in a study of molecular identifiers for immune sequencing clone quantification. TCRdb reprocessed the PCR reads via MiXCR and lists one record per CDR3 protein. The sample lists 88,000 or so distinct CDR3 sequences, 21% seen once, with about 0.95% in the top ten. Sequencing input: naive CD8+ T cells from blood, with Jurkat cell RNA spiked in. Subset defined: FACS-sorted CD8+CD4-CCR7+CD45RA+ naive T cells. The origin of the receptors is a human donor in good health. Some libraries in this study had Jurkat cell RNA spiked in.

This clonotype has more than one count but fewer than ten. This could be a read error, since a much larger clone is one nucleotide away. The chain links TRBV27 to TRBJ2-6, with D perhaps given as TRBD1 or TRBD2 (5 bases each). Germline CDR1 is MNHEY and CDR2 is SMNVEV (reference sequence). CDR3 length: 16 amino acids. The CDR3 DNA sequence: TGTGCCAGCAGTTTATTGGGAGTCTCTGGGGCCAACGTCCTGATTTTC. It encodes CASSLLGVSGANVLIF.

This clonotype turned up a few times. V gene TRBV12-3 or TRBV12-4 combines with J gene TRBJ2-2, with 11 bases fitting TRBD1. This CDR3 is 15 amino acids long. V was pared by 5 bases and J by 6 bases, with 5 bases of the junction left unmatched. CDR3 sequence: CASSRGQGAPGELFF. The CDR3 DNA is TGTGCCAGCAGTCGCGGACAGGGGGCCCCCGGGGAGCTGTTTTTT.

This clonotype was seen ten or more times. The gene calls are TRBV29-1 and TRBJ1-5; the D is unclear. V was pared by 0 bases and J by 7 bases, with 7 bases between. The CDR3 contains 12 residues. The germline CDR1 and CDR2 sequences are SQVTM and ANQGSEA. In DNA, the CDR3 is TGCAGCGTTGAAGACCCTGGCCAGCCCCAGCATTTT. Translation: CSVEDPGQPQHF.

At least ten counts were recorded for this clonotype. V gene TRBV20-1 combines with J gene TRBJ2-7; D is possibly TRBD2 (5 bases). CDR1 and CDR2 from the germline V gene are DFQATT and SNEGSKA (reference sequence). The CDR3 spans 15 residues. Trimming pared 1 base from V and 5 bases from J, leaving 18 bases between. The CDR3 protein is CSARGLQAGTDEQYF. For the CDR3, the DNA is TGCAGTGCTAGAGGCCTCCAGGCGGGCACCGACGAGCAGTACTTC.

This clonotype was detected ten times or more. V is TRBV6-2 or TRBV6-3 and J is TRBJ1-1; tentative D call: TRBD1 (5 bases). This CDR3 spans 13 amino acids. V shed 3 bases and J shed 2 bases, with 7 bases lying between them. CDR1 and CDR2 (germline): MNHEY, SVGEGT. This chain's CDR3 is CASSYDRNTEAFF. The CDR3 DNA is TGTGCCAGCAGTTATGACAGAAACACTGAAGCTTTCTTT.

The table lists this clonotype with a few counts. The V call is TRBV21-1, the J call TRBJ2-3. TRBV21-1 is a pseudogene. The CDR3 has 13 amino acids. CDR3 residues: CASGRRSADTQYF. In DNA form, the CDR3 reads TGTGCCAGCGGACGACGAAGTGCAGATACGCAGTATTTT.

This clonotype showed up many times. The J gene is TRBJ2-3, the V gene TRBV19; TRBD1 agrees at 9 bases. CDR1 is LNHDA and CDR2 is SQIVND in the germline V gene (reference sequence). V lost 9 bases to trimming and J lost 4 bases; unmatched junction nucleotides: 5. The CDR3 spans 13 residues. In nucleotides, the CDR3 is TGTGCCAGCGGACAGGGGAGCGCAGATACGCAGTATTTT. It specifies CASGQGSADTQYF.

CDR3 amino acids: CASVRTSSGNTIYF. The DNA for the CDR3 is TGTGCCAGTGTCCGGACAAGCTCTGGAAACACCATATATTTT. The rearrangement uses TRBV19 and TRBJ1-3; D may be TRBD1 (5 bases). V lost 8 bases and J 0 bases, leaving 11 bases between the germline ends. This CDR3 is 14 amino acids long. The germline V gene has CDR1 LNHDA and CDR2 SQIVND (reference sequence).

In this sample, this clonotype turned up many times. This chain joins TRBV28 and TRBJ2-3; 12 bases are shared with TRBD2. This CDR3 has 15 amino acids. Germline V CDR1 and CDR2: MDHEN, SYDVKM. After removal of 2 bases from V and 4 bases from J, the junction contained 1 base not matched to a gene. CDR3 sequence: CASSLRLAGADTQYF. Written as DNA, the CDR3 is TGTGCCAGCAGTTTACGACTAGCGGGAGCAGATACGCAGTATTTT. Complete variable domain (other parts from reference TRBV28 and TRBJ2-3): DVKVTQSSRYLVKRTGEKVFLECVQDMDHENMFWYRQDPGLGLRLIYFSYDVKMKEKGDIPEGYSVSREKKERFSLILESASTNQTSMYLCASSLRLAGADTQYFGPGTRLTVL.

J is TRBJ2-3 and V is TRBV12-3 or TRBV12-4; D call uncertain. V was pared by 3 bases and J by 11 bases, with 12 bases between. The length of the CDR3 is 12 residues. CDR3 in amino acids: CASSLTRVEQYF. CDR3 nucleotides: TGTGCCAGCAGTTTGACTCGAGTCGAGCAGTATTTT.

The gene calls are TRBV21-1 and TRBJ2-7; the D segment call TRBD1 is taken from the table without a DNA check. TRBV21-1 is classified as a pseudogene. The CDR3 length is 16 residues. The CDR3 DNA reads TGTGCCAGCCCCAGGACAGAGACTCGGAGAATCTACGAGCAGTACTTC. It encodes CASPRTETRRIYEQYF.

The table lists this clonotype with many counts. The chain joins TRBV28 to TRBJ2-3; unclear D gene. The V gene's germline CDR1 is MDHEN and CDR2 SYDVKM. The V end lost 2 bases, the J end lost 6 bases, and 12 bases lay between the germline ends. The CDR3 length is 14 residues. The CDR3 DNA is TGTGCCAGCAGTTTAGAACTCGCCGCGGATACGCAGTATTTT. This codes for CASSLELAADTQYF.

The chain uses TRBV27 and TRBJ2-1, with a weak D call TRBD2 (6 bases). Germline V gives CDR1 MNHEY, CDR2 SMNVEV (reference sequence). The CDR3 is made up of 15 amino acids. Trimming took off 6 bases at V and 5 bases at J, with 17 bases between the two ends. The CDR3 is CASSPGDWVNNEQFF. CDR3 nucleotides: TGTGCCAGCAGCCCCGGGGACTGGGTCAACAATGAGCAGTTCTTC.

This clonotype has only a few counts. The rearrangement links TRBV4-3 to TRBJ2-1; 8 bases are shared with TRBD1. The CDR3 consists of 19 residues. Germline lookup yields CDR1 LGHNA and CDR2 YSLEER. V shed 3 bases, J shed 9 bases, and the junction held 22 bases outside the gene matches. CDR3 protein: CASSQEYSSMDRERGEQFF. The CDR3 DNA sequence: TGCGCCAGCAGCCAGGAATATTCGTCCATGGACAGGGAGAGAGGTGAGCAGTTCTTC.

This clonotype came up a few times. V is TRBV27 and J is TRBJ2-7, with 11 bases fitting TRBD2. Germline assignment: CDR1 MNHEY and CDR2 SMNVEV (reference sequence). V shed 5 bases and J 2 bases; nucleotides not matched to a gene: 20. This CDR3 contains 20 residues. CDR3 DNA sequence: TGTGCCAGCAGTCCTTCACGGGACAGAGGACTAGCGGGTCTTCCCTACGAGCAGTACTTC. Protein sequence: CASSPSRDRGLAGLPYEQYF.

This clonotype is a singleton in its sample. A clone one base away is much larger, so this may be a read error. The CDR3 loop reads CSAKSLAGGPDEQYF. The CDR3, as DNA: TGCAGTGCGAAGTCCCTAGCGGGAGGGCCAGACGAGCAGTACTTC. The chain uses TRBV20-1 and TRBJ2-7; 12 bases are shared with TRBD2. Trimming at V came to 6 bases and at J to 5 bases, leaving 11 bases not matched to a gene. The germline V gene encodes CDR1 DFQATT and CDR2 SNEGSKA (reference sequence). This CDR3 is 15 amino acids long.

This clonotype was recorded many times. The chain has TRBV20-1 and TRBJ1-6; 7 bases fit TRBD1. The junction had 5 bases not matched to a gene; V was cut back by 4 bases and J by 5 bases. Germline loops: CDR1 DFQATT, CDR2 SNEGSKA (reference sequence). The CDR3 length is 14 residues. CDR3 loop: CSATKGQHNSPLHF. DNA of the CDR3: TGCAGTGCTACTAAGGGACAGCATAATTCACCCCTCCACTTT.

The V call is TRBV6-5, the J call TRBJ2-7; D not resolved. The CDR3 covers 13 residues. Germline V gene lookup returns CDR1 MNHEY and CDR2 SVGAGI. Trimming took 0 bases from V and 2 from J, leaving 5 bases between them. CDR3 nucleotide sequence: TGTGCCAGCAGTTACTCCTTTACCTACGAGCAGTACTTC. It translates to CASSYSFTYEQYF.

This clonotype was recorded at least ten times. The J gene is TRBJ2-2, the V gene TRBV27; perhaps D is TRBD1 or TRBD2 (5 bases each). The CDR3 is 16 amino acids. The germline CDR1 and CDR2 sequences are MNHEY and SMNVEV (reference sequence). The V gene lost 1 base and the J gene lost 3 bases, with 12 bases spanning the gap. DNA for the CDR3: TGTGCCAGCAGTTTATATTCAGGGACGCACACCGGGGAGCTGTTTTTT. This codes for CASSLYSGTHTGELFF.

This clonotype appeared a few times. J is TRBJ1-3 and V is TRBV20-1; D remains ambiguous. V lost 3 bases to trimming and J lost 0 bases, with 12 bases between them. CDR3 length: 15 amino acids. Germline V lookup: CDR1 DFQATT, CDR2 SNEGSKA (reference sequence). The CDR3 DNA reads TGCAGTGCTAGCCCCGGACTCAGCTCTGGAAACACCATATATTTT. This codes for CSASPGLSSGNTIYF.

In this sample, this clonotype turned up many times. V gene TRBV20-1 combines with J gene TRBJ2-7; TRBD2 matches 8 bases. The CDR3 sequence is 15 residues long. CDR1 is DFQATT, CDR2 SNEGSKA, per germline (reference sequence). The ends lost 4 bases at V and 1 base at J; junction bases unmatched: 9. CDR3 in DNA: TGCAGTGCTACCATACTAGCGGATGTTTCCTACGAGCAGTACTTC. Translated, it gives CSATILADVSYEQYF.